Sequencing of this T cell receptor beta chain was carried out in a study of T cell responses to AZD1222 COVID-19 vaccine. As for the study in general: Researchers grouped second doses given at about 4 or about 12 weeks into one pool.

Sequenced by immunoSEQ multiplex PCR; TCRdb stores in-frame clones only, minus some. The sample holds 90,000 to 100,000 clones, about 88% seen once. Looked up from germline, CDR1 is SGHNT and CDR2 is YYREEE (reference sequence). This CDR3 has 16 residues. V was shortened by 4 bases and J by 1 base, with 17 bases between the two germline ends. About this clone: Its antigen is not identified.

Findings and limits, study-wide: Repertoire sampling occurred only after the peak T cell response. Donors, mostly white British, included more females; clonal diversity was possibly underestimated. CD4 TCRs associated with vaccination spanned spike, dominating at 160-218 and 743-854.

The chain has TRBV5-4 and TRBJ1-1; D perhaps matches TRBD1 (5 bases). This receptor was taken from an adult in good health. Specimen: peripheral blood, collected on day 0 of AZD1222 vaccination. The CDR3 is CASSRPGQGGNTEAFF. The CDR3 DNA follows: TGTGCCAGCAGCCGACCGGGGCAGGGCGGGAACACTGAAGCTTTCTTT.